This TCR beta chain comes out of a study of metastatic and nonmetastatic thyroid tumors. The overall study: Repertoire comparisons spanned blood and tumor or nodule tissue from malignant and benign thyroid patients. Notes on the study in general: It was reported that TCR beta diversity was significantly higher in malignant thyroid tumors than benign nodules, in blood and tumor.

The CDR3 totals 15 residues. V lost 8 bases, J lost 2 bases, and 16 bases lay in between. Germline-derived CDR1 and CDR2 are MDHEN and SYDVKM. Original processing notes: Researchers built a distant-metastasis classifier for papillary thyroid cancer that drew on CDR3 differences across clinicopathological groups. Using MiXCR, TCRdb reanalyzed the PCR reads. What appears here as the V and J calls and clone size reflects TCRdb's work, not the paper's. The repertoire consists of roughly 8,900 clones, with around 31% occurring once and the leading ten covering around 20%. No patient had received any treatment before thyroid surgery. As for this clone: Its antigen remains unidentified.

This chain links TRBV28 with TRBJ1-5, with D uncertain. This clonotype was sampled from a female donor with papillary thyroid cancer or a benign thyroid nodule (not recorded which). Some clones in this sample may be carry-over from other donors' samples. Sequenced input: tumor tissue. CDR3 DNA sequence: TGTGCCAGCGGGGTGTTTGTGGGCCGCAATCAGCCCCAGCATTTT. It yields the protein CASGVFVGRNQPQHF.